A selection of T cell receptor beta chains follows, all from one sample in a study of regulatory T cells in long-lasting Graves disease. TCRdb re-called the multiplex PCR reads with MiXCR, one entry per CDR3 protein. The repertoire consists of about 470,000 distinct CDR3 sequences, with roughly 16% occurring once and the leading ten covering more than 9%. These data were also filed under a second study, of T cells in Graves' hyperthyroidism and ophthalmopathy.

The specimen was peripheral blood mononuclear cells (PBMCs), collected at new diagnosis, from a patient treated with antithyroid drugs. The receptors were gathered from a man aged 40-49 years with Graves disease. The CDR3 runs from the conserved cysteine through the conserved F or W. A D gene is named only where the DNA matches it firmly. Clone size is shown for a subset of rows, as once, few, many or a class of expanded clone.

>TRBJ2-2|-|15|TRBD2|TRBV20-1
TGCAGTGCTAGGACTAGCGGGAGGGGCACCGGGGAGCTGTTTTTT
CSARTSGRGTGELFF
>TRBJ2-1|many|16|-|TRBV5-1
TGCGCCAGCAGCTTGGCCGGGAGTCCGTCCTACAATGAGCAGTTCTTC
CASSLAGSPSYNEQFF
>TRBJ2-1|few|13|-|TRBV10-3
TGTGCCACGGCCGGGACCACGGTGCATGAGCAGTTCTTC
CATAGTTVHEQFF
>TRBJ2-5|many|16|TRBD2|TRBV29-1
TGCAGCGTTGAAGGGGCTAGCGGGAGCTCTTGGGAGACCCAGTACTTC
CSVEGASGSSWETQYF
>TRBJ1-6|-|16|-|TRBV20-1
TGCAGTGCTCCGGCTATCGGACAAGTAAATAATTCACCCCTCCACTTT
CSAPAIGQVNNSPLHF
>TRBJ2-1|-|12|-|TRBV19
TGTGCCAGTAGTAGGACGCCCAATGAGCAGTTCTTC
CASSRTPNEQFF
>TRBJ2-3|many|17|TRBD2|TRBV28
TGTGCCAGCAGTTTATGGACTAGCGGAGGAAGCACAGATACGCAGTATTTT
CASSLWTSGGSTDTQYF
>TRBJ2-1|many|14|TRBD2|TRBV7-3
TGTGCCAGCAGCTTAAGCGGGGGGAACAATGAGCAGTTCTTC
CASSLSGGNNEQFF
>TRBJ2-7|-|16|TRBD2|TRBV10-3
TGTGCCATCAGTGAGATTAGCGGGAGGGCCAAGGGGGAGCAGTACTTC
CAISEISGRAKGEQYF
>TRBJ2-3|few|15|TRBD2|TRBV24-1
TGTGCCACCAGTGCTCCAAGCGGGAGTACAGATACGCAGTATTTT
CATSAPSGSTDTQYF
>TRBJ2-7|many|14|-|TRBV20-1
TGCAGTGCTAGATCGGTAGCGGAGCCCTACGAGCAGTACTTC
CSARSVAEPYEQYF
>TRBJ1-1|many|13|-|TRBV5-1
TGCGCCAGCAGAATAATGGGAGAAACTGAAGCTTTCTTT
CASRIMGETEAFF
>TRBJ2-5|-|12|TRBD1|TRBV20-1
TGCAGTGCCTCCGGGACAGTCGAGACCCAGTACTTC
CSASGTVETQYF
>TRBJ1-5|few|18|TRBD1|TRBV18
TGTGCCAGCTCACCGCGAGACAGGGGGGGTCTTGCTAATCAGCCCCAGCATTTT
CASSPRDRGGLANQPQHF
>TRBJ2-1|many|12|TRBD1|TRBV12-3/TRBV12-4
TGTGCCAGCAGTTACGGGACAGGTCGGAAATTCTTC
CASSYGTGRKFF
>TRBJ2-1|many|13|-|TRBV20-1
TGCAGTGCTCCCCGTAGTCAAGGCAATGAGCAGTTCTTC
CSAPRSQGNEQFF
>TRBJ2-4|few|18|TRBD2|TRBV6-9
TGTGCCAGCAGTTATAAGCGGGAGATGAATGATGGCAAAAACATTCAGTACTTC
CASSYKREMNDGKNIQYF
>TRBJ1-2|many|15|-|TRBV3-1
TGTGCCAGCAGCCAAGGTCTTCGCGTTAACTATGGCTACACCTTC
CASSQGLRVNYGYTF
>TRBJ2-5|many|15|-|TRBV2
TGTGCCAGCAGCGGAGACGGGCGGGTCCAAGAGACCCAGTACTTC
CASSGDGRVQETQYF
>TRBJ2-7|few|14|-|TRBV20-1
TGCAGTGCTAGAGGGCGGGCCGAAACCTACGAGCAGTACTTC
CSARGRAETYEQYF
>TRBJ2-7|-|14|TRBD1|TRBV12-3/TRBV12-4
TGTGCCAGCAGTTTATCCGACAGGGGTTACGAGCAGTACTTC
CASSLSDRGYEQYF
>TRBJ2-1|-|13|-|TRBV28
TGTGCCAGCAGTTTTTGGTTTGGCAATGAGCAGTTCTTC
CASSFWFGNEQFF
>TRBJ2-7|-|13|-|TRBV24-1
TGTGCCACCAGTGACGGGCCTAACTACGAGCAGTACTTC
CATSDGPNYEQYF
>TRBJ2-7|many|12|-|TRBV28
TGTGCCAGCAGTCTTAGCGACTACGAGCAGTACTTC
CASSLSDYEQYF
>TRBJ1-5|few|16|TRBD1|TRBV12-3/TRBV12-4
TGTGCCAGCAGTCCTCGACAGGGAGGACGCAATCAGCCCCAGCATTTT
CASSPRQGGRNQPQHF
>TRBJ1-2|few|11|-|TRBV20-1
TGCAGTGGAACGGCCAGCAGTGGCTACACCTTC
CSGTASSGYTF
>TRBJ1-1|many|15|TRBD1|TRBV2
TGTGCCAGCAAGAAGCGGACAGGGGACGCCTATGAAGCTTTCTTT
CASKKRTGDAYEAFF
>TRBJ2-4|-|15|-|TRBV4-1
TGCGCCAGCAGCCACGGGGCCAGGGAGAAAAACATTCAGTACTTC
CASSHGAREKNIQYF
>TRBJ1-2|-|13|TRBD1|TRBV29-1
TGCAGCGTTGAAACAGGGGCAAACTATGGCTACACCTTC
CSVETGANYGYTF
>TRBJ2-1|many|17|-|TRBV3-1
TGTGCCAGCAGCCAACCCCAGGGGCGGAGCCTCTACAATGAGCAGTTCTTC
CASSQPQGRSLYNEQFF
>TRBJ1-2|-|14|TRBD1|TRBV29-1
TGCAGCGTTTCTTTGGGTGGCAGGGGGGGAGGCTACACCTTC
CSVSLGGRGGGYTF
>TRBJ2-7|-|14|TRBD1|TRBV29-1
TGCAGCGTTCGATTTAGGACAGGGACCTACGAGCAGTACTTC
CSVRFRTGTYEQYF
>TRBJ2-1|many|13|-|TRBV2
TGTGCCAGCAGTCGGACTGATTACAATGAGCAGTTCTTC
CASSRTDYNEQFF
>TRBJ2-1|many|16|-|TRBV7-9
TGTGCCAGCAGCCCACTTCCTCGATTGGGTAGCAATGAGCAGTTCTTC
CASSPLPRLGSNEQFF
>TRBJ1-2|-|14|-|TRBV6-1
TGTGCCAGCAGTCACGGGACTACAAACTATGGCTACACCTTC
CASSHGTTNYGYTF
>TRBJ2-1|many|16|TRBD2|TRBV5-1
TGCGCCAGCAGCTTGGGGTTAGCGGGGATATACAATGAGCAGTTCTTC
CASSLGLAGIYNEQFF
>TRBJ2-1|few|17|TRBD2|TRBV7-9
TGTGCCAGCAGCTTAGCGGCCGGGAGGGGGTCCCACAATGAGCAGTTCTTC
CASSLAAGRGSHNEQFF
>TRBJ2-7|-|13|-|TRBV30
TGTGCCTGGAGTGCAGGTGAAAGCCACGAGCAGTACTTC
CAWSAGESHEQYF
>TRBJ2-1|-|13|-|TRBV10-1
TGCGCCAGCAGTGTACAAATCGGGAATGAGCAGTTCTTC
CASSVQIGNEQFF
>TRBJ2-7|-|14|-|TRBV12-3/TRBV12-4
TGTGCCAGCAGTTTTCAGGGGAGGGCCTACGAGCAGTACTTC
CASSFQGRAYEQYF
>TRBJ2-5|many|14|TRBD2|TRBV20-1
TGCAGTGCTAGCAAGACTAGCGGGAAAAAGACCCAGTACTTC
CSASKTSGKKTQYF
>TRBJ2-1|many|15|TRBD1|TRBV18
TGTGCCAGCTCACCACCGAGGACAGGGGACAATGAGCAGTTCTTC
CASSPPRTGDNEQFF
>TRBJ2-7|few|14|-|TRBV15
TGTGCCACCAGCCCGGGGCTTAGCTCCTACGAGCAGTACTTC
CATSPGLSSYEQYF
>TRBJ2-1|many|16|TRBD2|TRBV5-5
TGTGCCAGCAGACATAAGGGGACTAGCGGGAGCAATGAGCAGTTCTTC
CASRHKGTSGSNEQFF
>TRBJ2-3|-|12|-|TRBV16
TGTGCCAGCAGCCAGACCCCCCCGGGAAAGTATTTT
CASSQTPPGKYF
>TRBJ2-2|-|14|-|TRBV19
TGTGCCAGTGAGGCCTGGGAGCACACCGGGGAGCTGTTTTTT
CASEAWEHTGELFF
>TRBJ2-7|many|16|-|TRBV11-2
TGTGCCAGCAGGTCCGGTAGGGGGGAGGGACTCTACGAGCAGTACTTC
CASRSGRGEGLYEQYF